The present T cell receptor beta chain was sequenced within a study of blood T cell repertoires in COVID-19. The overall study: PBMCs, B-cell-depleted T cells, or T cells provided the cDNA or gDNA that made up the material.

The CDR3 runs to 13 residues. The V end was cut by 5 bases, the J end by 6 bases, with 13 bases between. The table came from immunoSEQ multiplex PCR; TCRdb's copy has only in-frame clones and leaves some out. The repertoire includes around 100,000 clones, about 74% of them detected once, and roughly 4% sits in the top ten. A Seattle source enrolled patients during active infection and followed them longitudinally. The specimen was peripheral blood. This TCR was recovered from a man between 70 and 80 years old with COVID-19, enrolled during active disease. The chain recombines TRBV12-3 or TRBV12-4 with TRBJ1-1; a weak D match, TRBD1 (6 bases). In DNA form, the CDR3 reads TGTGCCAGCAGTGTACAGGGTGCTGCTGAAGCTTTCTTT. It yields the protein CASSVQGAAEAFF.